These T cell receptor beta chains were read from a single sample in a study of neoadjuvant nivolumab and ipilimumab in lung cancer. Produced via immunoSEQ multiplex PCR; TCRdb's table is partial and in-frame only. The data show 10,000 to 15,000 clones, roughly 70% seen once. Sequencing used peripheral blood, obtained after neoadjuvant nivolumab, alone or with ipilimumab, at or shortly before surgery. The receptors were gathered from an adult with non-small cell lung cancer. Each CDR3 is given with its conserved first and last residue. A D gene is named only where the DNA matches it firmly. Clone size is not always given. Where it is, it says once, few, many or a class for expanded clones.

D: NA; size: NA; J: TRBJ2-5; V: TRBV5-1; DNA: TGCGCCAGCAGCTTGGTAGGTTCAGGGATCCAAGAGACCCAGTACTTC; CDR3: CASSLVGSGIQETQYF
D: TRBD2; size: medium-sized; J: TRBJ2-1; V: TRBV4-2; DNA: TGTGCCAGCAGCCAAGAGACGGGAGGGCCAAATGAGCAGTTCTTC; CDR3: CASSQETGGPNEQFF
D: TRBD1; size: NA; J: TRBJ1-1; V: TRBV30; DNA: TGTGCCTGGAGTGGATTGAGGGGGCGCGTCACTGAAGCTTTCTTT; CDR3: CAWSGLRGRVTEAFF
D: TRBD1; size: NA; J: TRBJ1-5; V: TRBV29-1; DNA: TGCAGCGTCTACGACAGGGTGGGTCAGCCCCAGCATTTT; CDR3: CSVYDRVGQPQHF
D: NA; size: medium-sized; J: TRBJ2-5; V: TRBV11-2; DNA: TGTGCCAGCAGCTTAGTCTTTGCAGGGCTAGAGACCCAGTACTTC; CDR3: CASSLVFAGLETQYF
D: NA; size: NA; J: TRBJ2-2; V: TRBV29-1; DNA: TGCAGCGTTGAAGAGGGCGACGGATCGAACACCGGGGAGCTGTTTTTT; CDR3: CSVEEGDGSNTGELFF
D: NA; size: NA; J: TRBJ2-1; V: TRBV20-1; DNA: TGCAGTGCTAGGGACATTCGGGAGCAGTTCTTC; CDR3: CSARDIREQFF
D: NA; size: NA; J: TRBJ1-1; V: TRBV5-6; DNA: TGTGCCAGCAGCGAGGGACCTACGAACACTGAAGCTTTCTTT; CDR3: CASSEGPTNTEAFF
D: TRBD2; size: NA; J: TRBJ2-1; V: TRBV2; DNA: TGTGCCAGCATATCCGGGACGGGGGGCTACAATGAGCAGTTCTTC; CDR3: CASISGTGGYNEQFF
D: TRBD1; size: once; J: TRBJ2-3; V: TRBV5-1; DNA: TGCGCCAGCAGCCCTGGGGACAGGGGCACAGATACGCAGTATTTT; CDR3: CASSPGDRGTDTQYF
D: NA; size: NA; J: TRBJ2-7; V: TRBV30; DNA: TGTGCCTGGAGTCCCCCGGGCCCCCCGGAAGGCTACGAGCAGTACTTC; CDR3: CAWSPPGPPEGYEQYF
D: NA; size: NA; J: TRBJ2-7; V: TRBV7-9; DNA: TGTGCCAGCAGCCCCGGGGAAGGGTACGAGCAGTACTTC; CDR3: CASSPGEGYEQYF
D: TRBD2; size: NA; J: TRBJ2-7; V: TRBV29-1; DNA: TGCAGCGTTGAAGAAGCGGGGGACGAGCAGTACTTC; CDR3: CSVEEAGDEQYF
D: NA; size: NA; J: TRBJ2-1; V: TRBV5-1; DNA: TGCGCCAGCAGCCCATGGACTGATTTCTCCTACAATGAGCAGTTCTTC; CDR3: CASSPWTDFSYNEQFF
D: NA; size: NA; J: TRBJ1-1; V: TRBV5-6; DNA: TGTGCCAGCAGCGGGGGACAAGCCCGGAGAGACACTGAAGCTTTCTTT; CDR3: CASSGGQARRDTEAFF
D: NA; size: NA; J: TRBJ1-2; V: TRBV18; DNA: TGTGCCAGCTCACCATCACGACAGGCGTATGGCTACACCTTC; CDR3: CASSPSRQAYGYTF
D: TRBD1; size: NA; J: TRBJ2-7; V: TRBV29-1; DNA: TGCAGCGTTGAATCGCAGGGGGCAACTCCTGGCGAGCAGTACTTC; CDR3: CSVESQGATPGEQYF
D: TRBD1; size: NA; J: TRBJ2-7; V: TRBV18; DNA: TGTGCCAGCTCATTCGGACAGGGGCTAGGCTCCTACGAGCAGTACTTC; CDR3: CASSFGQGLGSYEQYF
D: TRBD1; size: NA; J: TRBJ2-5; V: TRBV18; DNA: TGTGCCAGCTCACCTCGGACAGGGGAAGAGACCCAGTACTTC; CDR3: CASSPRTGEETQYF
D: TRBD1; size: NA; J: TRBJ2-1; V: TRBV6-5; DNA: TGTGCCAGCAGTTCGAGCTTCGGACAGGGCAAATCGTTCTTC; CDR3: CASSSSFGQGKSFF
D: NA; size: NA; J: TRBJ1-4; V: TRBV11-3; DNA: TGTGCCAGCAGCTTAGGGGGACGGACAACTAATGAAAAACTGTTTTTT; CDR3: CASSLGGRTTNEKLFF
D: NA; size: NA; J: TRBJ2-1; V: TRBV7-9; DNA: TGTGCCAGCAGCTTAGCGGGCGGTGTTGGGAATGAGCAGTTCTTC; CDR3: CASSLAGGVGNEQFF
D: NA; size: NA; J: TRBJ1-2; V: TRBV30; DNA: TGTGCCTGGACCAACAGGGCTGAAGGTGGCTACACCTTC; CDR3: CAWTNRAEGGYTF
D: NA; size: NA; J: TRBJ2-1; V: TRBV5-4; DNA: TGTGCCAGCAGCTACGACTACAATGAGCAGTTCTTC; CDR3: CASSYDYNEQFF
D: TRBD1; size: NA; J: TRBJ1-1; V: TRBV29-1; DNA: TGCAGCGTTGCGGTGACAGGGGTGAACACTGAAGCTTTCTTT; CDR3: CSVAVTGVNTEAFF
D: NA; size: many; J: TRBJ2-6; V: TRBV6-4; DNA: TGTGCCAGCAGTGACGGGGCTGGGGCCAACGTCCTGACTTTC; CDR3: CASSDGAGANVLTF
D: NA; size: NA; J: TRBJ1-3; V: TRBV11-2; DNA: TGTGCCAGCAGCTTAGGAGCAAGGGGCGCCGGAAACACCATATATTTT; CDR3: CASSLGARGAGNTIYF
D: NA; size: NA; J: TRBJ2-3; V: TRBV7-8; DNA: TGTGCCAGCAGCTTAGCTGGGGGGCGAGATACGCAGTATTTT; CDR3: CASSLAGGRDTQYF
D: TRBD1; size: few; J: TRBJ2-4; V: TRBV5-5; DNA: TGTGCCAGCAGCTTACGGACAGGGGGCCTTACCAAAAACATTCAGTACTTC; CDR3: CASSLRTGGLTKNIQYF
D: NA; size: NA; J: TRBJ1-1; V: TRBV4-3; DNA: TGCGCCAGCAGCCAAGATGCCGTTCGCACTGAAGCTTTCTTT; CDR3: CASSQDAVRTEAFF
D: TRBD1; size: NA; J: TRBJ1-4; V: TRBV5-4; DNA: TGTGCCAGCAGCTTGTGGGACAGCGAAAAACTGTTTTTT; CDR3: CASSLWDSEKLFF
D: NA; size: few; J: TRBJ2-7; V: TRBV6-5; DNA: TGTGCCAGCAGTGATTCAGGGTACTACGAGCAGTACTTC; CDR3: CASSDSGYYEQYF
D: TRBD1; size: NA; J: TRBJ2-2; V: TRBV4-1; DNA: TGCGCCAGCAGCCAAACGACAGGGGGCGCGAGCGGGGAGCTGTTTTTT; CDR3: CASSQTTGGASGELFF
D: TRBD1; size: NA; J: TRBJ2-2; V: TRBV18; DNA: TGTGCCAGCTCATGGGACAGGGAGAACACCGGGGAGCTGTTTTTT; CDR3: CASSWDRENTGELFF
D: NA; size: few; J: TRBJ1-1; V: TRBV7-9; DNA: TGTGCCAGCAGCTTAGTCGAGGGTTCTGAAGCTTTCTTT; CDR3: CASSLVEGSEAFF
D: NA; size: NA; J: TRBJ2-1; V: TRBV6-5; DNA: TGTGCCAGCAGTTCCCAGTCCTTCCGGGAGCAGTTCTTC; CDR3: CASSSQSFREQFF
D: NA; size: NA; J: TRBJ1-4; V: TRBV6-6; DNA: TGTGCCAGCAGTTACAGGGGAGATGAAAAACTGTTTTTT; CDR3: CASSYRGDEKLFF
D: TRBD2; size: NA; J: TRBJ2-3; V: TRBV11-3; DNA: TGTGCCAGCAGCTCCGGGACTAGCGGGTGGACAGATACGCAGTATTTT; CDR3: CASSSGTSGWTDTQYF
D: TRBD1; size: NA; J: TRBJ1-2; V: TRBV18; DNA: TGTGCCAGCTCACCAAGGACAGGGGGCCTTGGCTACACCTTC; CDR3: CASSPRTGGLGYTF
D: NA; size: NA; J: TRBJ1-1; V: TRBV30; DNA: TGTGCCTGGACTCGACGGACTACCTACACTGAAGCTTTCTTT; CDR3: CAWTRRTTYTEAFF
D: NA; size: few; J: TRBJ1-1; V: TRBV11-3; DNA: TGTGCCAGCAGCTTAGATGGGACCAAGCTGAACACTGAAGCTTTCTTT; CDR3: CASSLDGTKLNTEAFF
D: NA; size: NA; J: TRBJ1-2; V: TRBV5-1; DNA: TGCGCCAGCAGCTTGGGACAGGCTATTTCCGGCTACACCTTC; CDR3: CASSLGQAISGYTF
D: TRBD2; size: NA; J: TRBJ2-1; V: TRBV11-3; DNA: TGTGCCAGCAGCTCCAGGCGGGGGGCATACAATGAGCAGTTCTTC; CDR3: CASSSRRGAYNEQFF
D: TRBD1; size: NA; J: TRBJ1-2; V: TRBV29-1; DNA: TGCAGCGAGCGACAGGGCCCCGGCTACACCTTC; CDR3: CSERQGPGYTF
D: NA; size: few; J: TRBJ1-2; V: TRBV11-3; DNA: TGTGCCAGCAGCTCCCGCATCTGGTATGGCTACACCTTC; CDR3: CASSSRIWYGYTF
D: NA; size: few; J: TRBJ1-2; V: TRBV5-1; DNA: TGCGCCAGCAGCTTGGATGCAATGGGGGGCTACACCTTC; CDR3: CASSLDAMGGYTF
D: NA; size: few; J: TRBJ2-7; V: TRBV5-5; DNA: TGTGCCAGCAGCTTGGGGTTCTCCTACGAGCAGTACTTC; CDR3: CASSLGFSYEQYF
D: NA; size: NA; J: TRBJ2-7; V: TRBV25-1; DNA: TGTGCCAGCAGTGGGTCCGGGACACTTTCCTACGAGCAGTACTTC; CDR3: CASSGSGTLSYEQYF
D: NA; size: NA; J: TRBJ2-5; V: TRBV11-3; DNA: TGTGCCAGCAGCTTAGACTCGATTCAAGAGACCCAGTACTTC; CDR3: CASSLDSIQETQYF
D: TRBD1; size: once; J: TRBJ1-1; V: TRBV5-1; DNA: TGCGCCAGCAGCCCCGGGACAGGGTATAACACTGAAGCTTTCTTT; CDR3: CASSPGTGYNTEAFF
D: NA; size: few; J: TRBJ1-2; V: TRBV30; DNA: TGTGCCTGGAGTCCCTGGGACTATGGCTACACCTTC; CDR3: CAWSPWDYGYTF
D: TRBD1; size: NA; J: TRBJ2-7; V: TRBV5-1; DNA: TGCGCCAGCAGACGAAACCCGGGACAGGGGCTCTACGAGCAGTACTTC; CDR3: CASRRNPGQGLYEQYF
D: NA; size: NA; J: TRBJ2-7; V: TRBV30; DNA: TGTGCATCATTGACCTCCTCGGGGCGCGAGCAGTACTTC; CDR3: CASLTSSGREQYF
D: NA; size: NA; J: TRBJ2-1; V: TRBV11-3; DNA: TGTGCCAGCAGCTCGCCATCCGGGACTCATAACGATGAGCAGTTCTTC; CDR3: CASSSPSGTHNDEQFF
D: NA; size: NA; J: TRBJ1-1; V: TRBV11-3; DNA: TGTGCCAGCAGCCCAAGACAGCCCAACACTGAAGCTTTCTTT; CDR3: CASSPRQPNTEAFF
D: NA; size: NA; J: TRBJ2-1; V: TRBV5-1; DNA: TGCGCCAGCAGCTTGGGAGATTACTCCTACAATGAGCAGTTCTTC; CDR3: CASSLGDYSYNEQFF
D: NA; size: NA; J: TRBJ2-3; V: TRBV25-1; DNA: TGTGCCAGCAGTGATATAGCGGACACAGATACGCAGTATTTT; CDR3: CASSDIADTDTQYF
D: NA; size: NA; J: TRBJ2-2; V: TRBV5-5; DNA: TGTGCCAGCAGCTTTACGGGGGCAACAAACACCGGGGAGCTGTTTTTT; CDR3: CASSFTGATNTGELFF
D: NA; size: NA; J: TRBJ1-2; V: TRBV6-5; DNA: TGTGCCAGCAGTTACTCGATCCACTATGGCTACACCTTC; CDR3: CASSYSIHYGYTF
D: NA; size: NA; J: TRBJ2-7; V: TRBV11-3; DNA: TGTGCCAGCAGCCCCCTGGAAGGCGAGCAGTACTTC; CDR3: CASSPLEGEQYF